The rows below give T cell receptor beta chains drawn from one sample of a study of T cell responses to AZD1222 COVID-19 vaccine. Sequencing used immunoSEQ multiplex PCR; TCRdb keeps in-frame clones, though not all of them. Among some 120,000 clones, approximately 88% were seen once, and the ten largest hold 4.5% to 6%. The sequencing here drew on peripheral blood, taken on day 0 of AZD1222 vaccination. The receptor source for this set is an adult in good health. Each CDR3 is given with its conserved first and last residue. D genes are given only for firm matches. Expanded clones are given a class, and other clones once, few, many or no size at all.

v_call: TRBV28
clone_size: NA
d_call: NA
j_call: TRBJ1-2
cdr3_nt: TGTGCCAGCAGTTTGAGTGTAATTAGTGGCTACACCTTC
cdr3_aa: CASSLSVISGYTF

v_call: TRBV6-5
clone_size: NA
d_call: NA
j_call: TRBJ1-5
cdr3_nt: TGTGCCAGCAGTTACTCGAACAGGGGCAATCAGCCCCAGCATTTT
cdr3_aa: CASSYSNRGNQPQHF

v_call: TRBV25-1
clone_size: NA
d_call: NA
j_call: TRBJ1-4
cdr3_nt: TGTGCCACCACGATACTCCTAGGGGTCTCAACTAATGAAAAACTGTTTTTT
cdr3_aa: CATTILLGVSTNEKLFF

v_call: TRBV18
clone_size: few
d_call: NA
j_call: TRBJ1-1
cdr3_nt: TGTGCCAGCTCACCACCAGTGAACACTGAAGCTTTCTTT
cdr3_aa: CASSPPVNTEAFF

v_call: TRBV13
clone_size: NA
d_call: TRBD1
j_call: TRBJ2-7
cdr3_nt: TGTGCCAGCAGCTCACCGCAGGGGGCGAGCTCCTACGAGCAGTACTTC
cdr3_aa: CASSSPQGASSYEQYF

v_call: TRBV6-5
clone_size: NA
d_call: NA
j_call: TRBJ1-6
cdr3_nt: TGTGCCAGCAACCCGGGGAAGATGAATTCACCCCTCCACTTT
cdr3_aa: CASNPGKMNSPLHF

v_call: TRBV10-3
clone_size: NA
d_call: NA
j_call: TRBJ1-5
cdr3_nt: TGTGCCATCAGTGACGAGACCGGGCCTTTTCAGCCCCAGCATTTT
cdr3_aa: CAISDETGPFQPQHF

v_call: TRBV5-1
clone_size: NA
d_call: TRBD2
j_call: TRBJ2-5
cdr3_nt: TGCGCCAGCAGCTTCTCCGACTCGACTAGCGGGGGGGAGACCCAGTACTTC
cdr3_aa: CASSFSDSTSGGETQYF

v_call: TRBV24-1
clone_size: NA
d_call: NA
j_call: TRBJ2-5
cdr3_nt: TGTGCCACCAGTGACCGAGGGACCTGGCAAGAGACCCAGTACTTC
cdr3_aa: CATSDRGTWQETQYF

v_call: TRBV28
clone_size: NA
d_call: TRBD1
j_call: TRBJ1-5
cdr3_nt: TGTGCCAGCAGGTCAGGGGGCTCAGAAGGCCAGCCCCAGCATTTT
cdr3_aa: CASRSGGSEGQPQHF

v_call: TRBV27
clone_size: once
d_call: NA
j_call: TRBJ1-5
cdr3_nt: TGTGCCAGCAGCAAACATAACAGGGTCCCAAGCAATCAGCCCCAGCATTTT
cdr3_aa: CASSKHNRVPSNQPQHF

v_call: TRBV27
clone_size: once
d_call: TRBD1
j_call: TRBJ2-1
cdr3_nt: TGTGCCAGCAGCGTCTTGAGGGGGCTGAGCTCCTACAATGAGCAGTTCTTC
cdr3_aa: CASSVLRGLSSYNEQFF

v_call: TRBV6-2/TRBV6-3
clone_size: NA
d_call: NA
j_call: TRBJ1-1
cdr3_nt: TGTGCCAGCAGTTACTCGACCACAGGGATTATTGTGGTAGCTTTCTTT
cdr3_aa: CASSYSTTGIIVVAFF

v_call: TRBV5-4
clone_size: NA
d_call: NA
j_call: TRBJ1-3
cdr3_nt: TGTGCCAGCAGCTTGGGGGGGGAGTTCTCTGGAAACACCATATATTTT
cdr3_aa: CASSLGGEFSGNTIYF

v_call: TRBV2
clone_size: NA
d_call: NA
j_call: TRBJ2-1
cdr3_nt: TGTGCCAGCAGTCCTACTAGCTCCTACAATGAGCAGTTCTTC
cdr3_aa: CASSPTSSYNEQFF

v_call: TRBV2
clone_size: NA
d_call: NA
j_call: TRBJ2-1
cdr3_nt: TGTGCCAGCAGTGAAGCCTCTAGTTTTGGGCCCGAGCAGTTCTTC
cdr3_aa: CASSEASSFGPEQFF

v_call: TRBV10-3
clone_size: NA
d_call: NA
j_call: TRBJ1-1
cdr3_nt: TGTGCCATCAGTGGTCGACCCGTCACTGAAGCTTTCTTT
cdr3_aa: CAISGRPVTEAFF

v_call: TRBV21-1
clone_size: NA
d_call: NA
j_call: TRBJ2-7
cdr3_nt: TGTGCCAGCAGCACAATTGAATGGTGCGAGCAGTACTTC
cdr3_aa: CASSTIEWCEQYF

v_call: TRBV28
clone_size: few
d_call: NA
j_call: TRBJ1-4
cdr3_nt: TGTGCCAGCAGTTTAAATAAGGGCAGGGTCGATGAAAAACTGTTTTTT
cdr3_aa: CASSLNKGRVDEKLFF

v_call: TRBV12-2
clone_size: NA
d_call: NA
j_call: TRBJ1-2
cdr3_nt: TGTGCAAGTCGCTGCAATTCCGGGGGCCACTATGGCTACACCTTC
cdr3_aa: CASRCNSGGHYGYTF

v_call: TRBV5-4
clone_size: NA
d_call: TRBD1
j_call: TRBJ1-1
cdr3_nt: TGTGCCAGCAGCTTTGGGAGACAGGGCAACACTGAAGCTTTCTTT
cdr3_aa: CASSFGRQGNTEAFF

v_call: TRBV7-9
clone_size: NA
d_call: TRBD2
j_call: TRBJ2-3
cdr3_nt: TGTGCCAGCAGCCAAGGGGGAGCGGGAGGGCGCACAGATACGCAGTATTTT
cdr3_aa: CASSQGGAGGRTDTQYF

v_call: TRBV5-1
clone_size: NA
d_call: TRBD1
j_call: TRBJ1-3
cdr3_nt: TGCGCCAGCAGCTTGGCCGCACAGGGGATCACTGGAAACACCATATATTTT
cdr3_aa: CASSLAAQGITGNTIYF

v_call: TRBV2
clone_size: NA
d_call: NA
j_call: TRBJ1-4
cdr3_nt: TGTGCCAGCAGTATTCGGCAGATTAATGAAAAACTGTTTTTT
cdr3_aa: CASSIRQINEKLFF

v_call: TRBV18
clone_size: NA
d_call: NA
j_call: TRBJ2-1
cdr3_nt: TGTGCCAGCTCACCACCGGGGTTGGAGCAGTTCTTC
cdr3_aa: CASSPPGLEQFF

v_call: TRBV5-4
clone_size: NA
d_call: NA
j_call: TRBJ2-3
cdr3_nt: TGTGCCAGCAGCATGGAACTTCGGGATACGCAGTATTTT
cdr3_aa: CASSMELRDTQYF

v_call: TRBV6-5
clone_size: NA
d_call: NA
j_call: TRBJ2-7
cdr3_nt: TGTGCCAGCAGTCCCCGAGAGGGCTCCTACGAGCAGTACTTC
cdr3_aa: CASSPREGSYEQYF

v_call: TRBV5-5
clone_size: few
d_call: TRBD2
j_call: TRBJ2-1
cdr3_nt: TGTGCCAGCAGCTTGGGACCCGGGACTAGCGGGATATGGAATGAGCAGTTCTTC
cdr3_aa: CASSLGPGTSGIWNEQFF